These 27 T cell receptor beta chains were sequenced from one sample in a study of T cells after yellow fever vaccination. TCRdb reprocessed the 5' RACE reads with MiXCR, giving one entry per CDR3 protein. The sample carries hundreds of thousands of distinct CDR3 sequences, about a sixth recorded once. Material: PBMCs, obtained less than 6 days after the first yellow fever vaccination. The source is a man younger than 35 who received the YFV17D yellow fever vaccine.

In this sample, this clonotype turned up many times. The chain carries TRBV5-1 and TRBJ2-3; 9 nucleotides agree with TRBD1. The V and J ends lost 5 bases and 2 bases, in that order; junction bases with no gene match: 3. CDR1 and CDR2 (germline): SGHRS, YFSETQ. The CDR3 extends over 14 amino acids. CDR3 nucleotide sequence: TGCGCCAGCAGAAGGGACAGGGTCACAGATACGCAGTATTTT. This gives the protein CASRRDRVTDTQYF.

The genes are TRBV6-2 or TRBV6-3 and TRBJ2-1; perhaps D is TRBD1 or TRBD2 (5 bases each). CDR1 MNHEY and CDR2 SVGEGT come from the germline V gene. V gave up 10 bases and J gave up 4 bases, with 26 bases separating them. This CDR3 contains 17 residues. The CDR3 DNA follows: TGTGCCACCCAACTTCAGAACCGGGACGGTGCGTACAATGAGCAGTTCTTC. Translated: CATQLQNRDGAYNEQFF.

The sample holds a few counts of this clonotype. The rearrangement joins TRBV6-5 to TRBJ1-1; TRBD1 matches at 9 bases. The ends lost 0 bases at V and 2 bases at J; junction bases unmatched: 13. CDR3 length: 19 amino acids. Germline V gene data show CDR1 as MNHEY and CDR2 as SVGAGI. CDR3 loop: CASSYSPHRGRRINTEAFF. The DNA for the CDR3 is TGTGCCAGCAGTTACTCACCCCACAGGGGGCGTCGGATCAACACTGAAGCTTTCTTT.

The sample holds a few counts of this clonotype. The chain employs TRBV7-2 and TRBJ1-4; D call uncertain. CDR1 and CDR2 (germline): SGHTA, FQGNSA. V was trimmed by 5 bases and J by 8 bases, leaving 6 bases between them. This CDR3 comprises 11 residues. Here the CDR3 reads CASSAREKLFF. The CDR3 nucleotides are TGTGCCAGCAGCGCTCGAGAAAAACTGTTTTTT.

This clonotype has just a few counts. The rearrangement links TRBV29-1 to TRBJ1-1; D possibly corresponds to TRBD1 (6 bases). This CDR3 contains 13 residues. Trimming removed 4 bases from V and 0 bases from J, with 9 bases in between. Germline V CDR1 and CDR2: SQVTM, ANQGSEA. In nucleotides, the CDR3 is TGCAGCGTTGCAAGGACAGTGAACACTGAAGCTTTCTTT. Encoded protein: CSVARTVNTEAFF.

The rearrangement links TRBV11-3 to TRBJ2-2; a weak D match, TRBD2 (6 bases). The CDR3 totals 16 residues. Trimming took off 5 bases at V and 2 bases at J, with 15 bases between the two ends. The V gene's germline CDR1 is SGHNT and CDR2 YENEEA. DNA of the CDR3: TGTGCCAGCAGCAGGGAGGACGTCATAAACACCGGGGAGCTGTTTTTT. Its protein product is CASSREDVINTGELFF.

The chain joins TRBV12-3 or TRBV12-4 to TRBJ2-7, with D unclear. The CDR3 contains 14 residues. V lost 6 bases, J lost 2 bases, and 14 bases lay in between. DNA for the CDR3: TGTGCCAGCAGCCCCAGAGTTGGGGCCTACGAGCAGTACTTC. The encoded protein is CASSPRVGAYEQYF.

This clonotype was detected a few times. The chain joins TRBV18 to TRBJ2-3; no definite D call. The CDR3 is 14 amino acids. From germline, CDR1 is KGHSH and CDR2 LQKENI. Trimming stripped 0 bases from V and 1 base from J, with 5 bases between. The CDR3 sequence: CASSPPDGTDTQYF. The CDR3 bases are TGTGCCAGCTCACCACCAGACGGCACAGATACGCAGTATTTT.

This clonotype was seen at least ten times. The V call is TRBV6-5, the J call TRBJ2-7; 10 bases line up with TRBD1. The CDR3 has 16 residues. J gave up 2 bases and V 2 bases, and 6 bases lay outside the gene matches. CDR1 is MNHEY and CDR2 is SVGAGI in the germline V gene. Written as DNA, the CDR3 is TGTGCCAGCAGTTACAGACAGGGGGCCTCGACCTACGAGCAGTACGTC. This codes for CASSYRQGASTYEQYV.

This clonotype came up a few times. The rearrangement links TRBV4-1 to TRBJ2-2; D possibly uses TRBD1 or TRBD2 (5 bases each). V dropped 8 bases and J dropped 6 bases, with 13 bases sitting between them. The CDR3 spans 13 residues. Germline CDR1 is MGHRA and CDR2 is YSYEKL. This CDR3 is CASRWTLAGELFF. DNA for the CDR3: TGCGCCAGCCGCTGGACACTAGCCGGGGAGCTGTTTTTT.

The CDR3, as DNA: TGTGCCAGCAGCTTAGGAGGGAATAATGAAAAACTGTTTTTT. Protein: CASSLGGNNEKLFF. V and J are TRBV7-9 and TRBJ1-4; D remains ambiguous. This CDR3 is built from 14 residues. V lost 1 base to trimming and J lost 4 bases, with 7 bases between them. Germline V CDR1 and CDR2: SEHNR, FQNEAQ (reference sequence). Looking up the rest from reference TRBV7-9 and TRBJ1-4 gives the full variable domain: DTGVSQNPRHKITKRGQNVTFRCDPISEHNRLYWYRQTLGQGPEFLTYFQNEAQLEKSRLLSDRFSAERPKGSFSTLEIQRTEQGDSAMYLCASSLGGNNEKLFFGSGTQLSVL.

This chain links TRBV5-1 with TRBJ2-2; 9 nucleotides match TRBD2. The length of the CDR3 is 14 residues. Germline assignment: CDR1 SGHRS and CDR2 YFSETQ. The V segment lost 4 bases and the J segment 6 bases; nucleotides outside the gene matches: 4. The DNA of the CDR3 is TGCGCCAGCAGCCGTGGGACTAGCCCCGGGGAGCTGTTTTTT. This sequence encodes CASSRGTSPGELFF.

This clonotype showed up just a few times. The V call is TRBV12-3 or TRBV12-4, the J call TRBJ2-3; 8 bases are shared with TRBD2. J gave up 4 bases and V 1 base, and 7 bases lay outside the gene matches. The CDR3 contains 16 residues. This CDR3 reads CASSLGSGGYADTQYF. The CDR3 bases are TGTGCCAGCAGTTTAGGAAGCGGGGGTTACGCAGATACGCAGTATTTT.

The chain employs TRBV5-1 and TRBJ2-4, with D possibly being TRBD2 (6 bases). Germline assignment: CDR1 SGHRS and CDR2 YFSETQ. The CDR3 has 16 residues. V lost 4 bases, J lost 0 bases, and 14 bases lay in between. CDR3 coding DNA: TGCGCCAGCAGCCCCGGGACTTCAATAGCCAAAAACATTCAGTACTTC. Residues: CASSPGTSIAKNIQYF.

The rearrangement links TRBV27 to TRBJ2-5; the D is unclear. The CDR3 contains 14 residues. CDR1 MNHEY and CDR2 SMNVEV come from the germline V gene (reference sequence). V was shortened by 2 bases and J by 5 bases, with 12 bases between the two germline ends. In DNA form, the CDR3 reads TGTGCCAGCAGTTTAAGACCCTCCCCTGAGACCCAGTACTTC. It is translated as CASSLRPSPETQYF.

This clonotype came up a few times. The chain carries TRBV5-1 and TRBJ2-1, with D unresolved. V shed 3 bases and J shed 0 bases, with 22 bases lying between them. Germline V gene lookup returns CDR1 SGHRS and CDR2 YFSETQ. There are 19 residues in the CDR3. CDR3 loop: CASSYERQSGPISYNEQFF. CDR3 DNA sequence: TGCGCCAGCAGCTATGAGAGGCAGTCGGGTCCAATCTCCTACAATGAGCAGTTCTTC.

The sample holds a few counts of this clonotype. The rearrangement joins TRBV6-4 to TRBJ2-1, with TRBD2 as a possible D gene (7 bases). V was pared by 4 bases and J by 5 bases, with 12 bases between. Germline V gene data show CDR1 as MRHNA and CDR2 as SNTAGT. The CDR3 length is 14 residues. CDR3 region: CASSARGGDNEQFF. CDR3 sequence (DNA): TGTGCCAGCAGTGCAAGGGGGGGGGACAATGAGCAGTTCTTC.

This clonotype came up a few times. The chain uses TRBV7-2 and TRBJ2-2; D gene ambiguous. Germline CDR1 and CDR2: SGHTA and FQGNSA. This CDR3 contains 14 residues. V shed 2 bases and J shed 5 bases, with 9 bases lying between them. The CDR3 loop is CASSLPTETGELFF. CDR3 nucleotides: TGTGCCAGCAGCTTACCCACAGAAACCGGGGAGCTGTTTTTT.

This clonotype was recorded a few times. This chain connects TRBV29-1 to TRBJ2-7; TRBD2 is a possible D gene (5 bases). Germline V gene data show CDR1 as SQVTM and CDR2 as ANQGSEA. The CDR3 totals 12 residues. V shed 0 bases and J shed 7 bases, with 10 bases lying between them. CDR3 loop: CSVEEGSQEQYF. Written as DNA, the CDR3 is TGCAGCGTTGAAGAAGGGAGTCAAGAGCAGTACTTC.

The CDR3 spells CASSPPSGTGGSGNTIYF. As DNA, the CDR3 is TGTGCCAGCTCACCACCATCCGGGACAGGGGGTTCTGGAAACACCATATATTTT. V gene TRBV18 combines with J gene TRBJ1-3, with TRBD1 matching over 11 bases. V dropped 0 bases and J dropped 1; count of bases not matched to a gene: 5. CDR3 length: 18 residues. From germline, CDR1 is KGHSH and CDR2 LQKENI.

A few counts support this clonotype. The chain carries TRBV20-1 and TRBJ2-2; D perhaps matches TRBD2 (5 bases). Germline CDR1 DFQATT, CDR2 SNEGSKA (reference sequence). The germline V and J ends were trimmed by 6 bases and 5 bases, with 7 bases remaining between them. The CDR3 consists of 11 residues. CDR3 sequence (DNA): TGCAGTGCAGCGGTAACCGGGGAGCTGTTTTTT. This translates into CSAAVTGELFF.

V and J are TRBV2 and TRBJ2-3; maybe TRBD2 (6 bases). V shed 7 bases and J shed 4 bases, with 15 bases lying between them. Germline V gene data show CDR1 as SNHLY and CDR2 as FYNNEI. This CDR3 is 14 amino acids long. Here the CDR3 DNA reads TGTGCCAGCAAGGGTCGAACGGGGGCAGATACGCAGTATTTT. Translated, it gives CASKGRTGADTQYF.

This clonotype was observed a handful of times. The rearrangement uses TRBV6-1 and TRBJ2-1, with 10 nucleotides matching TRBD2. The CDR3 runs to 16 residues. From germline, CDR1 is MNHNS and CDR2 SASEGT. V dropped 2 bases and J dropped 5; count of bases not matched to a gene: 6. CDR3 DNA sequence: TGTGCCAGCAGTGAACGGGGGACTAGCGTCCACAATGAGCAGTTCTTC. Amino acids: CASSERGTSVHNEQFF.

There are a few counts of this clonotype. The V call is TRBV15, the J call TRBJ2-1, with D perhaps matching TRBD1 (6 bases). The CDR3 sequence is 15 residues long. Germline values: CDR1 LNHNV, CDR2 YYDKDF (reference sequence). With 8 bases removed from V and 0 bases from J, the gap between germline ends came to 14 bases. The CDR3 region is CATHEQGSSYNEQFF. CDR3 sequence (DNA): TGTGCCACCCATGAACAGGGTAGCTCCTACAATGAGCAGTTCTTC.

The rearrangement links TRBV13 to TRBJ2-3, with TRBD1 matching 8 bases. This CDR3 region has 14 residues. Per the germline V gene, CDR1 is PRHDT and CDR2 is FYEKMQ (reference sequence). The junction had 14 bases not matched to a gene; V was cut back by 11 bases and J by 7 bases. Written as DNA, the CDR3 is TGTGCCTCGACAGGGGTGGGTGTTCGAAATACGCAGTATTTT. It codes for CASTGVGVRNTQYF.

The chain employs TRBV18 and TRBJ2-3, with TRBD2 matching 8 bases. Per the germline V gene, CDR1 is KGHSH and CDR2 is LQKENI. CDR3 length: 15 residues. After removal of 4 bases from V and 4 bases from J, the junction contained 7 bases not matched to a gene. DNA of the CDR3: TGTGCCAGCTCACGGCAAAGGGGACTAGCAGATACGCAGTATTTT. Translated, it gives CASSRQRGLADTQYF.

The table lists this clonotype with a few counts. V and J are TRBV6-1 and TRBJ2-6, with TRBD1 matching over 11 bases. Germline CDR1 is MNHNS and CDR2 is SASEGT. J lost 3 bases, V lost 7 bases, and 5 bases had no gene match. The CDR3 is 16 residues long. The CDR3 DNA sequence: TGTGCCAGCATGAGGGACAGGGGGTATGGGGCCAACGTCCTGACTTTC. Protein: CASMRDRGYGANVLTF.